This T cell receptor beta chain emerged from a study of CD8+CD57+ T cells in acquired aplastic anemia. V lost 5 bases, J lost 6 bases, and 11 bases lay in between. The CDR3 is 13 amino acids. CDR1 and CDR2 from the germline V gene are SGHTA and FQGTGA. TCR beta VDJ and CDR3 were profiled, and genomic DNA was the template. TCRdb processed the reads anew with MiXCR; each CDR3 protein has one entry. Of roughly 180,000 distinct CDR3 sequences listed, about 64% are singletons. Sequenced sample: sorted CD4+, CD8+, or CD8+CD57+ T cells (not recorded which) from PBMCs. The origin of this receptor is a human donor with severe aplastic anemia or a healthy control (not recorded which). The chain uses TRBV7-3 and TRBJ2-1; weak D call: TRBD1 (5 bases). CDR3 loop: CASSQDTANEQFF. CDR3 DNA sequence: TGTGCCAGCAGCCAGGACACCGCCAATGAGCAGTTCTTC.